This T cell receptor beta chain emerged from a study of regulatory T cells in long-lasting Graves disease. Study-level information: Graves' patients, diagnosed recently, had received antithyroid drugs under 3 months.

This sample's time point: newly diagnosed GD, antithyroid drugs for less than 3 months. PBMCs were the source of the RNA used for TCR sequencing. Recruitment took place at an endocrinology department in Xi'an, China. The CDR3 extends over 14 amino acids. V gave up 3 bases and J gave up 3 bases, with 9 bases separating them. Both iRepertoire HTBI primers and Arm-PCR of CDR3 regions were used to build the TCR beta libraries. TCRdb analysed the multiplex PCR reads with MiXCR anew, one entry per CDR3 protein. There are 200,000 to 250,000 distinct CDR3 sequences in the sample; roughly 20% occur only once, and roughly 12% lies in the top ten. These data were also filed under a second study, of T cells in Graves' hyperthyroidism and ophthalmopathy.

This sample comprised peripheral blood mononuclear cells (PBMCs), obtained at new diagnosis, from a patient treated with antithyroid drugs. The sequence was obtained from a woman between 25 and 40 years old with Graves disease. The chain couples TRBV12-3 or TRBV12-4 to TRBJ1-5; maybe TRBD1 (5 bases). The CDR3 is CASSFGTINQPQHF. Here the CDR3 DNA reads TGTGCCAGCAGTTTTGGGACCATCAATCAGCCCCAGCATTTT.